One sample yielded the 20 T cell receptor beta chains listed below, sequenced in a study of CD8 T cells in Susac syndrome. Roughly 0.45 to 1 ug RNA was reverse transcribed with random hexamers. MiXCR, applied by TCRdb to the immunoSEQ multiplex PCR reads, yields one record per CDR3 protein. The sample contains a few hundred thousand distinct CDR3 sequences, more than 80% of which appear only once. Material: CD8+ T cells from PBMCs. These receptors all come from a human donor with multiple sclerosis.

This clonotype has only one observation. The chain links TRBV12-3 or TRBV12-4 to TRBJ2-2; D is possibly TRBD1 or TRBD2 (5 bases each). The V gene lost 6 bases and the J gene lost 6 bases, with 14 bases spanning the gap. There are 14 residues in the CDR3. The CDR3 region has the DNA TGTGCCAGCAGCACGAGGGGTACCCCCGGGGAGCTGTTTTTT. It specifies CASSTRGTPGELFF.

This chain joins TRBV4-1 and TRBJ2-1; 7 bases are shared with TRBD2. Germline V lookup: CDR1 MGHRA, CDR2 YSYEKL. V was pared by 5 bases and J by 9 bases, with 10 bases of the junction left unmatched. There are 14 residues in the CDR3. In nucleotides, the CDR3 is TGCGCCAGCAGCGTGGCACGGGGGGAAAGTGAGCAGTTCTTC. Encoded protein: CASSVARGESEQFF.

This clonotype occurred a few times. J is TRBJ2-3 and V is TRBV6-1; 10 positions match TRBD1. The CDR3 runs to 15 residues. J lost 2 bases, V lost 6 bases, and 5 bases had no gene match. Germline loops: CDR1 MNHNS, CDR2 SASEGT. The CDR3 protein is CASSDGTGVTDTQYF. The CDR3 nucleotides are TGTGCCAGCAGCGATGGGACAGGGGTCACAGATACGCAGTATTTT.

The chain recombines TRBV4-1 with TRBJ2-7; 7 bases map to TRBD1. Germline CDR1 MGHRA, CDR2 YSYEKL. The CDR3 has 15 residues. The V segment lost 8 bases and the J segment 5 bases; nucleotides outside the gene matches: 15. In DNA form, the CDR3 reads TGCGCCAGCTCTCCCCCTCAGGGGGAAGTGAACGAGCAGTACTTC. Translated: CASSPPQGEVNEQYF.

The V call is TRBV18, the J call TRBJ1-3, with D possibly matching TRBD1 (5 bases). Trimming took 5 bases from V and 9 from J, leaving 14 bases between them. The CDR3 consists of 13 residues. The germline CDR1 and CDR2 sequences are KGHSH and LQKENI. The CDR3 DNA reads TGTGCCAGCTCATCGCCCGACGGGGGCACCATATATTTT. Residues: CASSSPDGGTIYF. The variable domain in full, with the rest retrieved from reference TRBV18 and TRBJ1-3, is NAGVMQNPRHLVRRRGQEARLRCSPMKGHSHVYWYRQLPEEGLKFMVYLQKENIIDESGMPKERFSAEFPKEGPSILRIQQVVRGDSAAYFCASSSPDGGTIYFGEGSWLTVV.

The chain joins TRBV4-1 to TRBJ1-4; D uncertain. This CDR3 has 14 amino acids. Germline CDR1 is MGHRA and CDR2 is YSYEKL. V was cut by 0 bases and J by 8 bases, with 10 bases left in between. The CDR3 DNA reads as TGCGCCAGCAGCCAAGAGCGTCTAGAAGAAAAACTGTTTTTT. It yields the protein CASSQERLEEKLFF.

This clonotype was seen more than once but under ten times. The chain couples TRBV7-9 to TRBJ1-5; D call uncertain. Trimming took 5 bases from V and 5 from J, leaving 7 bases between them. There are 12 residues in the CDR3. Germline V gives CDR1 SEHNR, CDR2 FQNEAQ (reference sequence). The DNA of the CDR3 is TGTGCCAGCAGCCCGGATTATCAGCCCCAGCATTTT. Translation gives CASSPDYQPQHF.

The rearrangement joins TRBV2 to TRBJ2-1, with TRBD2 matching over 9 bases. With V trimmed by 8 bases and J by 7 bases, 9 bases remained unmatched. Germline V gene data show CDR1 as SNHLY and CDR2 as FYNNEI. The CDR3 has 14 amino acids. The CDR3 loop is CASDQTLAGNEQFF. The CDR3 coding sequence is TGTGCCAGCGATCAAACGCTAGCGGGAAATGAGCAGTTCTTC.

This clonotype has just a few counts. The V gene is TRBV6-5, the J gene TRBJ2-2, with D uncertain. V was clipped by 2 bases and J by 2 bases, with 6 bases between them. CDR1 MNHEY and CDR2 SVGAGI come from the germline V gene. The CDR3 is 14 amino acids. The CDR3 sequence is CASSYGPNTGELFF. The DNA for the CDR3 is TGTGCCAGCAGTTACGGGCCAAACACCGGGGAGCTGTTTTTT.

The chain uses TRBV7-2 and TRBJ2-7, with 7 bases aligning to TRBD1. CDR1 is SGHTA, CDR2 FQGNSA, per germline. The CDR3 has 13 residues. Trimming cost V 4 bases and J 5 bases; bases outside gene matches: 5. This CDR3 is CASSYRGFNEQYF. The CDR3 DNA reads as TGTGCCAGCAGCTACAGGGGCTTCAACGAGCAGTACTTC.

The chain joins TRBV28 to TRBJ2-7, with TRBD2 matching 11 bases. Germline V gene lookup returns CDR1 MDHEN and CDR2 SYDVKM. The CDR3 is 21 residues long. The ends lost 6 bases at V and 3 bases at J; junction bases unmatched: 25. The CDR3 region is CASRHTDPGTSGTRPLYEQYF. The CDR3 DNA reads as TGTGCCAGCAGACACACGGACCCCGGGACTAGCGGAACTCGACCGCTCTACGAGCAGTACTTC. The full variable domain, rest sourced from reference TRBV28 and TRBJ2-7, is DVKVTQSSRYLVKRTGEKVFLECVQDMDHENMFWYRQDPGLGLRLIYFSYDVKMKEKGDIPEGYSVSREKKERFSLILESASTNQTSMYLCASRHTDPGTSGTRPLYEQYFGPGTRLTVT.

The J gene is TRBJ1-5, the V gene TRBV4-1; D is perhaps TRBD1 (6 bases). This CDR3 has 16 residues. In germline, CDR1 is MGHRA, CDR2 YSYEKL. The V end was cut by 4 bases, the J end by 3 bases, with 16 bases between. Here the CDR3 reads CASSLIHTGINQPQHF. The CDR3 nucleotides are TGCGCCAGCAGCCTCATACACACAGGGATCAATCAGCCCCAGCATTTT.

V is TRBV27 and J is TRBJ2-1; 9 nucleotides align to TRBD2. Germline CDR1 and CDR2: MNHEY and SMNVEV (reference sequence). This CDR3 spans 15 amino acids. V trimming: 6 bases; J trimming: 6 bases; junction bases outside the gene matches: 9. The CDR3 is CASRRGGLLGNEQFF. The DNA for the CDR3 is TGTGCCAGCAGGCGGGGGGGCCTTCTAGGCAATGAGCAGTTCTTC.

This clonotype has a single count. This chain connects TRBV27 to TRBJ1-5; TRBD1 is a possible D gene (5 bases). This CDR3 is built from 15 residues. In germline, CDR1 is MNHEY, CDR2 SMNVEV (reference sequence). The V end was cut by 8 bases, the J end by 2 bases, with 16 bases between. The CDR3 here is CASRLLGGGNQPQHF. The DNA of the CDR3 is TGTGCCAGCCGGCTCTTGGGGGGGGGCAATCAGCCCCAGCATTTT.

The CDR3, as DNA: TGTGCCAGCAGTGACTCTATAGGGAACGATGAGCAGTTCTTC. As protein: CASSDSIGNDEQFF. This chain joins TRBV6-4 and TRBJ2-1; the D is unclear. Germline loops: CDR1 MRHNA, CDR2 SNTAGT. Trimming cost V 0 bases and J 8 bases, with 11 bases left between them. This CDR3 has 14 residues.

The chain couples TRBV7-9 to TRBJ2-7; D not resolved. The V end lost 1 base, the J end lost 6 bases, and 7 bases lay between the germline ends. This CDR3 spans 12 amino acids. Germline V lookup: CDR1 SEHNR, CDR2 FQNEAQ (reference sequence). CDR3 protein: CASSLGYTEQYF. CDR3 nucleotides: TGTGCCAGCAGCTTAGGATACACCGAGCAGTACTTC.

The gene calls are TRBV5-1 and TRBJ1-1, with a possible D match to TRBD1 (5 bases). This CDR3 region has 14 residues. With 0 bases removed from V and 4 bases from J, the gap between germline ends came to 10 bases. The germline V gene has CDR1 SGHRS and CDR2 YFSETQ. The CDR3: CASSLDRLITEAFF. DNA for the CDR3: TGCGCCAGCAGCTTGGACAGGTTAATCACTGAAGCTTTCTTT.

The J gene is TRBJ2-7, the V gene TRBV15; the D call may be TRBD1 or TRBD2 (5 bases each). The length of the CDR3 is 16 residues. Germline loops: CDR1 LNHNV, CDR2 YYDKDF (reference sequence). V lost 0 bases and J 0 bases, leaving 12 bases between the germline ends. CDR3 sequence: CATSRDNSGTSYEQYF. CDR3 sequence (DNA): TGTGCCACCAGCAGAGATAACTCCGGGACCTCCTACGAGCAGTACTTC. The full variable domain, in which reference TRBV15 and TRBJ2-7 provide the parts outside the CDR3, is DAMVIQNPRYQVTQFGKPVTLSCSQTLNHNVMYWYQQKSSQAPKLLFHYYDKDFNNEADTPDNFQSRRPNTSFCFLDIRSPGLGDTAMYLCATSRDNSGTSYEQYFGPGTRLTVT.

CDR3 nucleotide sequence: TGTGCCTGGGGGCCCCTCCATGGGAACACTGAAGCTTTCTTT. Amino acids: CAWGPLHGNTEAFF. The chain combines TRBV30 with TRBJ1-1; no definite D call. V lost 5 bases and J lost 1, with 14 bases in between. Per the germline V gene, CDR1 is GTSNPN and CDR2 is SVGIG (reference sequence). This CDR3 is built from 14 residues. The full variable domain, rest sourced from reference TRBV30 and TRBJ1-1, is SQTIHQWPATLVQPVGSPLSLECTVEGTSNPNLYWYRQAAGRGLQLLFYSVGIGQISSEVPQNLSASRPQDRQFILSSKKLLLSDSGFYLCAWGPLHGNTEAFFGQGTRLTVV.

This rearrangement joins TRBV5-1 to TRBJ1-1; D is unresolved. CDR3 size: 14 residues. Trimming pared 4 bases from V and 1 base from J, leaving 11 bases between. Germline CDR1 reads SGHRS; CDR2 reads YFSETQ. The CDR3 spells CASSGKSTNTEAFF. CDR3 in DNA: TGCGCCAGCAGCGGCAAAAGTACGAACACTGAAGCTTTCTTT.